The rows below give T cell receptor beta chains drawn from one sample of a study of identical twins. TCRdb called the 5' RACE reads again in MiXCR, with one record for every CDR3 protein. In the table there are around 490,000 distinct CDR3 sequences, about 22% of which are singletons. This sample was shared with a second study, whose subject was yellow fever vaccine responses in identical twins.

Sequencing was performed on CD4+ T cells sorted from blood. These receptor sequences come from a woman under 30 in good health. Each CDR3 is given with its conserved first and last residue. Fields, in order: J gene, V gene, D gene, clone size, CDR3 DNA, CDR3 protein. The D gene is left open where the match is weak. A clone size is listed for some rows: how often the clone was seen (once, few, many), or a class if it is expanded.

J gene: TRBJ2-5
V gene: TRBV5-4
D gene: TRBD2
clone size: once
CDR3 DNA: TGTGCCAGCAGCGCTCCGGGACTAGCGGTACAAGAGACCCAGTACTTC
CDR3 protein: CASSAPGLAVQETQYF

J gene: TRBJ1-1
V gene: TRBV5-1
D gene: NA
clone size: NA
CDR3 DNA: TGCGCCAGCAGCTCCACAGGGACCACTGAAGCTTTCTTT
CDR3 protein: CASSSTGTTEAFF

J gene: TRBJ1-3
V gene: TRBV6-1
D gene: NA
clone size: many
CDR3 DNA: TGTGCCAGCATTGGACGGGAAAACACCATATATTTT
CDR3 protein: CASIGRENTIYF

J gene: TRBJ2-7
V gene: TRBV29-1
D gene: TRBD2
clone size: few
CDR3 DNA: TGCAGCGTTGAGACTAGCGGGACCCTAGGGCGCGAGCAGTACTTC
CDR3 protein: CSVETSGTLGREQYF

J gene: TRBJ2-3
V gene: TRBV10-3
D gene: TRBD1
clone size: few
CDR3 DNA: TGTGCCATCGAAAAAAACAGGGGGCGAGGCACAGATACGCAGTATTTT
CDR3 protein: CAIEKNRGRGTDTQYF

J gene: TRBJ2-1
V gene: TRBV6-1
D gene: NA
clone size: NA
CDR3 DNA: TGTGCCACTCAAAGGGGGGGAGGGTACAATGAGCAGTTCTTC
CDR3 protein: CATQRGGGYNEQFF

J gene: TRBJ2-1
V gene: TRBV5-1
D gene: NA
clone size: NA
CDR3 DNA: TGCGCCAGCCACCCGGAAGTTTACGGGCCTTCCTACAATGAGCAGTTCTTC
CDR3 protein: CASHPEVYGPSYNEQFF

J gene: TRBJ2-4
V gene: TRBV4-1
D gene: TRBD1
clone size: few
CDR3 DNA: TGCGCCAGCAGCCAAGTCGGGACAGAGGGCAAAAACATTCAGTACTTC
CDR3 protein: CASSQVGTEGKNIQYF

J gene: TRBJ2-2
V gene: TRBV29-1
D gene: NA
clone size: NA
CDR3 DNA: TGCAGCGCCGGTAGTAACACCGGGGAGCTGTTTTTT
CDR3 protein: CSAGSNTGELFF

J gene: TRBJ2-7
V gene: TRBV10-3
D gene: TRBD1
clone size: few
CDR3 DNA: TGTGCCTCAAAGGGGACAGGGGGAATCTACGAGCAGTACTTC
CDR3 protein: CASKGTGGIYEQYF

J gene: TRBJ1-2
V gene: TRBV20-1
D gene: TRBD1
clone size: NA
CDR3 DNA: TGCAGTGCTAGACCTACGACCTCCGGGACAGGGGGCAAGAACTATGGCTACACCTTC
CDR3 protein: CSARPTTSGTGGKNYGYTF

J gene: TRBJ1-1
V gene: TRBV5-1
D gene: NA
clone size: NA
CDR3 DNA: TGCGCCAGCAGATCCCCAGGAATGAACACTGAAGCTTTCTTT
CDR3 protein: CASRSPGMNTEAFF

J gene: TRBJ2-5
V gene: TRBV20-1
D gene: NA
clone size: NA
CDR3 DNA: TGCAGTGCTAGCGGGGCTATCCAAGAGACCCAGTACTTC
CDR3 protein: CSASGAIQETQYF

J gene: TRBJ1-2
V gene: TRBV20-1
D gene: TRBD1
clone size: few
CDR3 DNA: TGCAGTGCTAGAGATTCGGAGACAGGGACTAACTATGGCTACACCTTC
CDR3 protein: CSARDSETGTNYGYTF

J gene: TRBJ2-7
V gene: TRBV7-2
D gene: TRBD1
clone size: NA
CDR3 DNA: TGTGCCAGCAGCCAAACCCGACAGGGACCCTACGAGCAGTACTTC
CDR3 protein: CASSQTRQGPYEQYF

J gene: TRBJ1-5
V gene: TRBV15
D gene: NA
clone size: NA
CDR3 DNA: TGTGCCACCAGCAGGGACAGAGTGTTACAGCCCCAGCATTTT
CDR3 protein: CATSRDRVLQPQHF

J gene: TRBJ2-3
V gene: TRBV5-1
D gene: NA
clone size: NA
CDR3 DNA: TGCGCCAGCAGCTCTCCCCGGGGCCCCTGGGACGATACGCAGTATTTT
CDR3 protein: CASSSPRGPWDDTQYF

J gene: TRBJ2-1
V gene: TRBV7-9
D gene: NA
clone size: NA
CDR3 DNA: TGTGCCAGCAGCTTAGCTATAGGCGAGGCCTCCTACAATGAGCAGTTCTTC
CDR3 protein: CASSLAIGEASYNEQFF

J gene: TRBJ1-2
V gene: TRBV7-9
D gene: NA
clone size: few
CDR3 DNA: TGTGCCAGCAGCCTCTCCCCCGGGCAGGGCCCCTATGGCTACACCTTC
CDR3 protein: CASSLSPGQGPYGYTF

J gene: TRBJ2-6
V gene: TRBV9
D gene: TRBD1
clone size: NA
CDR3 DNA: TGTGCCAGCAGCGTAGCTCTACAAGGGACAGCCGCTGGGGCCAACGTCCTGACTTTC
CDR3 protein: CASSVALQGTAAGANVLTF

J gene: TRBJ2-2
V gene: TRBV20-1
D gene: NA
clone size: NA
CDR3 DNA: TGCAGTGCTACGCCTCAGCTGGCGAACACCGGGGAGCTGTTTTTT
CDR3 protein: CSATPQLANTGELFF

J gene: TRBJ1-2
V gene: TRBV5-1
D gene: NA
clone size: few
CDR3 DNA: TGCGCCAGCAGCTCGGACAGCCCTAACTATGGCTACACCTTC
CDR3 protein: CASSSDSPNYGYTF

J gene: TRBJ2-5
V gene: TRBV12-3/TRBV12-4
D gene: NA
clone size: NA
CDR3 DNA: TGTGCCAGCAGTCCCGCGGGGAGTCGAGAGACCCAGTACTTC
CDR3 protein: CASSPAGSRETQYF

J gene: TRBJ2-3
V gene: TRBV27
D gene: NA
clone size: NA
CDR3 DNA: TGTGCCAGCAGTTTATCGATTGGGGGGGCTACAGATACGCAGTATTTT
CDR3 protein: CASSLSIGGATDTQYF

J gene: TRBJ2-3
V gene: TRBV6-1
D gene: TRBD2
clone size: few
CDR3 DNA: TGTGCCAGCAGCTCCGGGACTAGCGGGCTCGGGTTAGATACGCAGTATTTT
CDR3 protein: CASSSGTSGLGLDTQYF